The 21 T cell receptor beta chains in this list originate from one sample, sequenced in a study of blood T cell repertoires in COVID-19. Sequencing was performed with immunoSEQ multiplex PCR; in TCRdb, only in-frame clones are kept and a portion is missing. The repertoire holds under 85,000 clones, with less than 90% as singletons. The sequenced sample consisted of peripheral blood. These receptors were taken from an elderly man with acute or convalescent COVID-19.

The rearrangement uses TRBV5-1 and TRBJ1-4; weak D call: TRBD1 (6 bases). The V gene's germline CDR1 is SGHRS and CDR2 YFSETQ. Trimming pared 4 bases from V and 5 bases from J, leaving 18 bases between. CDR3 length: 16 residues. CDR3 sequence: CASSPVGRGGNEKLFF. CDR3 coding DNA: TGCGCCAGCAGCCCCGTGGGGAGGGGGGGCAATGAAAAACTGTTTTTT.

The chain carries TRBV9 and TRBJ1-6; no reliable D call. The CDR3 has 15 amino acids. Per germline, CDR1 SGDLS and CDR2 YYNGEE. V shed 4 bases and J shed 4 bases, with 12 bases lying between them. Written as DNA, the CDR3 is TGTGCCAGCAGCCCCTCCGGGAGTTATAATTCACCCCTCCACTTT. Amino acid sequence: CASSPSGSYNSPLHF.

This clone was counted a few times. V usage is TRBV27 and J usage is TRBJ2-7, with 8 bases identical to TRBD1. The V gene's germline CDR1 is MNHEY and CDR2 SMNVEV (reference sequence). J lost 5 bases, V lost 4 bases, and 10 bases had no gene match. The CDR3 length is 15 residues. The CDR3 DNA reads TGTGCCAGCAGTTCTCTCGGACAGGGACGGGACGAGCAGTACTTC. Its translation is CASSSLGQGRDEQYF.

The chain joins TRBV19 to TRBJ1-1, with TRBD1 identical over 7 bases. Germline CDR1 reads LNHDA; CDR2 reads SQIVND (reference sequence). The CDR3 runs to 18 residues. The junction had 20 bases not matched to a gene; V was cut back by 10 bases and J by 0 bases. CDR3 nucleotides: TGTGCCACCTTTACCGGGTGGCAGGGGGGCACCATGAACACTGAAGCTTTCTTT. This translates into CATFTGWQGGTMNTEAFF.

CDR3 bases: TGTGCCTGGAGTGTACAGCTCAATCAGCCCCAGCATTTT. Translating it yields CAWSVQLNQPQHF. The V gene is TRBV30, the J gene TRBJ1-5; D unresolved. The germline V gene has CDR1 GTSNPN and CDR2 SVGIG (reference sequence). The ends were cut back, 0 bases at V and 3 bases at J, with 6 bases in the middle. This CDR3 comprises 13 residues.

This rearrangement joins TRBV6-5 to TRBJ1-5, with TRBD1 matching 7 bases. The J segment lost 1 base and the V segment lost 10 bases, leaving 10 bases of the junction unmatched. The CDR3 has 15 amino acids. Germline CDR1 reads MNHEY; CDR2 reads SVGAGI. In DNA, the CDR3 is TGTGCCACCCACTTTGTGACAGGGAGCAATCAGCCCCAGCATTTT. Translated: CATHFVTGSNQPQHF.

V usage is TRBV10-3 and J usage is TRBJ1-1, with D unresolved. Germline-derived CDR1 and CDR2 are ENHRY and SYGVKD. V was clipped by 10 bases and J by 2 bases, with 8 bases between them. The CDR3 length is 11 residues. CDR3 loop: CATGENTEAFF. CDR3 sequence (DNA): TGTGCCACCGGGGAAAACACTGAAGCTTTCTTT.

This clone was seen a few times. J is TRBJ1-4 and V is TRBV4-3; no clear D gene. The ends were cut back, 0 bases at V and 2 bases at J, with 16 bases in the middle. CDR1 is LGHNA, CDR2 YSLEER, per germline. The CDR3 is 18 amino acids. CDR3 coding DNA: TGCGCCAGCAGCCAAGAATTGGCGGGTGGGGTGACTAATGAAAAACTGTTTTTT. Translated, it gives CASSQELAGGVTNEKLFF.

The rearrangement links TRBV7-2 to TRBJ2-7, with 9 bases matching TRBD1. The CDR3 is made up of 15 amino acids. The germline V gene has CDR1 SGHTA and CDR2 FQGNSA. The trim removed 5 bases at V and 0 bases at J, leaving 5 bases unmatched. The CDR3 spells CASSVQGANSYEQYF. The DNA for the CDR3 is TGTGCCAGCAGCGTACAGGGGGCGAACTCCTACGAGCAGTACTTC.

The chain recombines TRBV7-2 with TRBJ2-2; D is possibly TRBD2 (5 bases). Germline V gene lookup returns CDR1 SGHTA and CDR2 FQGNSA. This CDR3 has 15 amino acids. V was cut by 2 bases and J by 4 bases, with 11 bases left in between. The CDR3 loop reads CASSLRESGTGELFF. Here the CDR3 DNA reads TGTGCCAGCAGCTTAAGGGAGTCTGGCACCGGGGAGCTGTTTTTT.

The rearrangement links TRBV30 to TRBJ1-1; D unresolved. The CDR3 is 13 amino acids. V was pared by 0 bases and J by 5 bases, with 10 bases between. Germline CDR1 GTSNPN, CDR2 SVGIG (reference sequence). In DNA, the CDR3 is TGTGCCTGGAGTGTAAGTCAGAGGACTGAAGCTTTCTTT. Translation gives CAWSVSQRTEAFF.

This chain connects TRBV18 to TRBJ1-1; the D is unclear. The V gene's germline CDR1 is KGHSH and CDR2 LQKENI. CDR3 length: 13 residues. Trimming left V 2 bases short and J 3 bases short, with 7 bases between. CDR3 bases: TGTGCCAGCTCACCATCCGGTGACACTGAAGCTTTCTTT. It yields the protein CASSPSGDTEAFF.

The chain combines TRBV6-2 or TRBV6-3 with TRBJ2-7; D might be TRBD1 (5 bases). Deletions cut 0 bases from V and 4 bases from J, with 16 bases between. This CDR3 has 16 amino acids. Germline lookup yields CDR1 MNHEY and CDR2 SVGEGT. In DNA form, the CDR3 reads TGTGCCAGCAGTTACTCCAAGCAGGGAAGGTTGTACGAGCAGTACTTC. Residues: CASSYSKQGRLYEQYF.

This chain joins TRBV7-8 and TRBJ2-1; 7 nucleotides align to TRBD2. CDR3 length: 16 amino acids. Trimming removed 1 base from V and 0 bases from J; junction bases left unmatched: 3. Germline CDR1 reads SGHVS; CDR2 reads FQNEAQ. CDR3 in amino acids: CASSLGGTTSYNEQFF. The DNA for the CDR3 is TGTGCCAGCAGCTTAGGCGGGACTACCTCCTACAATGAGCAGTTCTTC.

The CDR3 loop is CASQGLSGANVLTF. CDR3 bases: TGTGCCAGCCAGGGCCTCTCTGGGGCCAACGTCCTGACTTTC. The V and J genes are TRBV25-1 and TRBJ2-6; possibly TRBD1 for D (5 bases). This CDR3 is 14 amino acids long. The V gene lost 8 bases and the J gene lost 0 bases, with 8 bases spanning the gap. The germline V gene has CDR1 MGHDK and CDR2 SYGVNS.

The CDR3 region is CASSVTQGFSGNTIYF. The CDR3 DNA reads as TGTGCCAGCAGCGTAACCCAGGGGTTCTCTGGAAACACCATATATTTT. The rearrangement uses TRBV9 and TRBJ1-3, with D maybe TRBD1 (6 bases). This CDR3 has 16 residues. V was clipped by 1 base and J by 0 bases, with 11 bases between them. Per germline, CDR1 SGDLS and CDR2 YYNGEE. The full variable domain, completed using reference TRBV9 and TRBJ1-3, is DSGVTQTPKHLITATGQRVTLRCSPRSGDLSVYWYQQSLDQGLQFLIQYYNGEERAKGNILERFSAQQFPDLHSELNLSSLELGDSALYFCASSVTQGFSGNTIYFGEGSWLTVV.

The gene calls are TRBV29-1 and TRBJ2-1; D is perhaps TRBD2 (5 bases). The germline gives CDR1 SQVTM, CDR2 ANQGSEA. The CDR3 spans 13 residues. The V and J ends lost 7 bases and 4 bases respectively, with 14 bases between them. CDR3 region: CSAGKTLYNEQFF. The CDR3 nucleotides read TGCAGCGCCGGGAAGACATTGTACAATGAGCAGTTCTTC.

The V gene is TRBV4-3, the J gene TRBJ1-2; no firm D call. Germline V gives CDR1 LGHNA, CDR2 YSLEER. This CDR3 region has 13 residues. V was shortened by 1 base and J by 8 bases, with 11 bases between the two germline ends. CDR3 sequence (DNA): TGCGCCAGCAGCCAAGTCGGCGGCCAGGGCTACACCTTC. Amino acids: CASSQVGGQGYTF.

This clone has just one count. The chain uses TRBV5-1 and TRBJ2-7; the D is unclear. The germline V gene encodes CDR1 SGHRS and CDR2 YFSETQ. This CDR3 is 14 amino acids long. The V end was cut by 0 bases, the J end by 4 bases, with 11 bases between. The CDR3 sequence is CASSLDLGPYEQYF. CDR3 coding DNA: TGCGCCAGCAGCTTGGACCTTGGCCCTTACGAGCAGTACTTC.

This chain uses TRBV5-1 with TRBJ2-5; 7 bases agree with TRBD1. The CDR3 consists of 14 residues. Trimming removed 4 bases from V and 2 bases from J; junction bases left unmatched: 5. The germline V gene encodes CDR1 SGHRS and CDR2 YFSETQ. CDR3 sequence reads: CASSPGTVQETQYF. As DNA, the CDR3 is TGCGCCAGCAGCCCCGGGACAGTTCAAGAGACCCAGTACTTC. Full variable domain (outside the CDR3, taken from reference TRBV5-1 and TRBJ2-5): KAGVTQTPRYLIKTRGQQVTLSCSPISGHRSVSWYQQTPGQGLQFLFEYFSETQRNKGNFPGRFSGRQFSNSRSEMNVSTLELGDSALYLCASSPGTVQETQYFGPGTRLLVL.

The chain recombines TRBV27 with TRBJ2-1; TRBD2 agrees at 12 bases. Germline V gene sequence: CDR1 MNHEY, CDR2 SMNVEV (reference sequence). J was trimmed by 8 bases and V by 7 bases; bases with no gene match: 9. There are 15 residues in the CDR3. CDR3 DNA sequence: TGTGCCAGCAAATCGGGTCTAGCGGGAGGGGATGAGCAGTTCTTC. Protein product: CASKSGLAGGDEQFF.